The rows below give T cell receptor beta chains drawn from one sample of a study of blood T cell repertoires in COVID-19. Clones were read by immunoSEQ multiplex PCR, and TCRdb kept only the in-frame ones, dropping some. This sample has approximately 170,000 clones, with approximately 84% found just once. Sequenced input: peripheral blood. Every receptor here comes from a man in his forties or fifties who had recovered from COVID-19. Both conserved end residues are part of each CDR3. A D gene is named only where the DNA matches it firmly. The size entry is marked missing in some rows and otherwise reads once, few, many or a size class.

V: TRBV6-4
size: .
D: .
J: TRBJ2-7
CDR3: CASSVQVGYEQYF
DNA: TGTGCCAGCAGTGTACAGGTGGGCTACGAGCAGTACTTC

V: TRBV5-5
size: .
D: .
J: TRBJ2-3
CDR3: CASSLGPDPQYF
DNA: TGTGCCAGCAGCTTGGGCCCAGATCCGCAGTATTTT

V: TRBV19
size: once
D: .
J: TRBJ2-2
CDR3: CATGQDRTGELFF
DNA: TGTGCCACCGGCCAAGACAGGACCGGGGAGCTGTTTTTT

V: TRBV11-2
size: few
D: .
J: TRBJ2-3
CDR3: CASSSLQRKSTDTQYF
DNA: TGTGCCAGCAGCTCACTACAACGAAAAAGCACAGATACGCAGTATTTT

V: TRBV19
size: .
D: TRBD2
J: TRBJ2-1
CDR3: CASKELAASYNEQFF
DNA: TGTGCCAGTAAAGAACTAGCGGCCTCCTACAATGAGCAGTTCTTC

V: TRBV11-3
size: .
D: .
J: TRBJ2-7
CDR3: CASSRSYEQYF
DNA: TGTGCCAGCAGCCGTTCCTACGAGCAGTACTTC

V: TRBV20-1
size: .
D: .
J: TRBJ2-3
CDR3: CSAHQGGTQYF
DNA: TGCAGTGCTCATCAGGGGGGTACGCAGTATTTT

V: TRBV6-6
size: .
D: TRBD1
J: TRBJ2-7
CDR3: CARDLGQGGHEQYF
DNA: TGTGCCAGAGACCTCGGACAGGGGGGCCACGAGCAGTACTTC

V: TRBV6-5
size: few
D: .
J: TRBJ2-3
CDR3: CASSYQGSDTQYF
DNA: TGTGCCAGCAGTTATCAGGGATCAGATACGCAGTATTTT

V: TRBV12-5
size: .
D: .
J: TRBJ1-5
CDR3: CASGLVTGTAQPQHF
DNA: TGTGCTAGTGGTTTGGTAACAGGGACCGCTCAGCCCCAGCATTTT

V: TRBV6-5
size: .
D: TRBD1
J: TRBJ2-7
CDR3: CAVRDSFSYEQYF
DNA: TGTGCCGTACGGGACAGCTTCTCCTACGAGCAGTACTTC

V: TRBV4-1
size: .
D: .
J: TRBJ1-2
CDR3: CASSQEDRGGYTF
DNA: TGCGCCAGCAGCCAAGAAGACCGGGGAGGGTACACCTTC

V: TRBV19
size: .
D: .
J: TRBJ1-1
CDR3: CASGDIRKSGTEAFF
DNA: TGTGCCAGTGGGGACATTCGGAAATCTGGCACTGAAGCTTTCTTT

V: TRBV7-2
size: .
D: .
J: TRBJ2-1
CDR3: CASSVDEQFF
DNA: TGTGCCAGCAGCGTCGATGAGCAGTTCTTC

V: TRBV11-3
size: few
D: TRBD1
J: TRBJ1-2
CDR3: CASRKGQGNYGYTF
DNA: TGTGCCAGCAGGAAGGGACAGGGGAACTATGGCTACACCTTC

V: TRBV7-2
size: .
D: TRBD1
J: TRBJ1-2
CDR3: CASSPRTGAGGYTF
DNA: TGTGCCAGCAGCCCCCGGACAGGGGCAGGTGGCTACACCTTC

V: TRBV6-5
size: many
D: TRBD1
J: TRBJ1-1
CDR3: CASSRRDRGNTEAFF
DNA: TGTGCCAGCAGCCGCCGGGACAGGGGAAACACTGAAGCTTTCTTT

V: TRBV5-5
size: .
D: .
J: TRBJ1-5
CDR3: CASSLASSNQPQHF
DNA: TGTGCCAGCAGCTTGGCCTCTAGCAATCAGCCCCAGCATTTT

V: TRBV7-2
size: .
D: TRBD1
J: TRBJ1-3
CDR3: CASSSRTGGGNTIYF
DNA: TGTGCCAGCAGCTCCCGGACAGGGGGTGGAAACACCATATATTTT

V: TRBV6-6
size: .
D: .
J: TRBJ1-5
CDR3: CASSLGRDQPQHF
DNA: TGTGCCAGCAGTTTAGGGAGGGATCAGCCCCAGCATTTT

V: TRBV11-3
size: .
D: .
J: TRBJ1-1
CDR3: CASSLDEGVTEAFF
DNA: TGTGCCAGCAGCTTAGACGAGGGTGTTACTGAAGCTTTCTTT

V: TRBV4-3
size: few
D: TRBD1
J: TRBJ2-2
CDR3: CASSQAYRGKNTGELFF
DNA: TGCGCCAGCAGCCAAGCCTACAGGGGGAAGAACACCGGGGAGCTGTTTTTT

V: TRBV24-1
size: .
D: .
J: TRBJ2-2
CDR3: CATSDPSSAGELFF
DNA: TGTGCCACCAGTGATCCTAGTTCCGCCGGGGAGCTGTTTTTT

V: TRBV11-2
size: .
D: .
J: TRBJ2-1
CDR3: CASSLEGLAFYNEQFF
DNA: TGTGCCAGCAGCTTAGAGGGGCTAGCGTTTTACAATGAGCAGTTCTTC

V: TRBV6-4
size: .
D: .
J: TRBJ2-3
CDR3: CASSDGSGSTDTQYF
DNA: TGTGCCAGCAGTGATGGGAGCGGTAGCACAGATACGCAGTATTTT

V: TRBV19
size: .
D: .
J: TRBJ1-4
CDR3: CASRSNEKLFF
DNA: TGTGCCAGTAGGAGTAATGAAAAACTGTTTTTT

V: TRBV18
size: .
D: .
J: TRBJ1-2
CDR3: CASSQIRSRGSNYGYTF
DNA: TGTGCCAGCAGCCAAATTCGCTCCAGGGGCAGCAACTATGGCTACACCTTC

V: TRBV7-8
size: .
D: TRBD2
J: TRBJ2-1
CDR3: CASSLVRLAGAHEQFF
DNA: TGTGCCAGCAGCTTAGTAAGGCTAGCGGGAGCCCATGAGCAGTTCTTC

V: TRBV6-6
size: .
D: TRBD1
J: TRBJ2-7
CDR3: CASRTGGLEQYF
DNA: TGTGCCAGCAGGACAGGGGGCCTCGAGCAGTACTTC

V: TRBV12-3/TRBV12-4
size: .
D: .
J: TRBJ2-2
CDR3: CASRSGWTGELFF
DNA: TGTGCCAGCAGATCGGGTTGGACCGGGGAGCTGTTTTTT

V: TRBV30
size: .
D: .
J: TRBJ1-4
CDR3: CAWRTGQDNEKLFF
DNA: TGTGCCTGGAGAACGGGACAAGATAATGAAAAACTGTTTTTT

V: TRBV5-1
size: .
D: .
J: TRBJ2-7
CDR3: CASSWDILSTYEQYF
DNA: TGCGCCAGCAGCTGGGACATCCTGAGCACCTACGAGCAGTACTTC

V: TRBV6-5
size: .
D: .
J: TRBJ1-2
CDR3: CASSYGQSHYGYTF
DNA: TGTGCCAGCAGTTACGGACAGTCACACTATGGCTACACCTTC

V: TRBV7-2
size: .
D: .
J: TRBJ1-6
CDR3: CASSSNTFSPLHF
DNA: TGTGCCAGCAGTTCAAACACCTTTTCACCCCTCCACTTT

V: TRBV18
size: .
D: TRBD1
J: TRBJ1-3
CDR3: CASSPDRGSGNTIYF
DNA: TGTGCCAGCTCACCAGACAGGGGCTCTGGAAACACCATATATTTT

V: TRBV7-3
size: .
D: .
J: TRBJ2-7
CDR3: CASSLGSGDEQYF
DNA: TGTGCCAGCAGCTTAGGGTCCGGAGACGAGCAGTACTTC

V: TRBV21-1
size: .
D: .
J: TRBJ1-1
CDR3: CASSNPVVDTEAFF
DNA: TGTGCCAGCAGCAATCCGGTGGTCGACACTGAAGCTTTCTTT

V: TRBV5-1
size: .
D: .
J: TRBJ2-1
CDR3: CASKPESRNEQFF
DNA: TGCGCCAGCAAGCCGGAAAGCAGGAATGAGCAGTTCTTC

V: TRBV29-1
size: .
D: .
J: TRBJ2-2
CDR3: CSVPGLTNTGELFF
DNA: TGCAGCGTTCCAGGACTGACGAACACCGGGGAGCTGTTTTTT

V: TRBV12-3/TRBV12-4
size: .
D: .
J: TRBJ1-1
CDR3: CASRRDITAEAFF
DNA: TGTGCCAGCAGACGGGACATTACGGCTGAAGCTTTCTTT

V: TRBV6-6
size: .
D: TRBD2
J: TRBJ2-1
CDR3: CASSPLRGGPYNEQFF
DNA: TGTGCCAGCAGTCCCCTGCGGGGGGGCCCATACAATGAGCAGTTCTTC

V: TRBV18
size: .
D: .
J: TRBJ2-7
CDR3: CASSPRGSAGGMEQYF
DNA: TGTGCCAGCTCACCTAGGGGGTCGGCAGGAGGCATGGAGCAGTACTTC

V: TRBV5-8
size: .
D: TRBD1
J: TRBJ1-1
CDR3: CASSLRQGHNQAFF
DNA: TGTGCCAGCAGCTTACGACAGGGCCACAACCAAGCTTTCTTT

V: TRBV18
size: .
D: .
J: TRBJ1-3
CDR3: CASSPESSGNTIYF
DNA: TGTGCCAGCTCACCAGAGAGCTCTGGAAACACCATATATTTT

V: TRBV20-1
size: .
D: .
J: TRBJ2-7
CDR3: CSASFPGVTYEQYF
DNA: TGCAGTGCTAGTTTTCCGGGGGTCACCTACGAGCAGTACTTC

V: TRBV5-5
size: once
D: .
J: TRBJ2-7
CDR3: CASSFQGSYEQYF
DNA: TGTGCCAGCAGCTTTCAGGGTTCCTACGAGCAGTACTTC

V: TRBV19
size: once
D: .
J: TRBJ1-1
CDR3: CASKMREAFREAFF
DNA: TGTGCCAGTAAAATGAGAGAGGCCTTTAGGGAAGCTTTCTTT

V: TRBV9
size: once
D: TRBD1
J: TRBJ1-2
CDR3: CASSNQGQGGGYTF
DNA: TGTGCCAGCAGCAACCAGGGACAGGGAGGCGGCTACACCTTC

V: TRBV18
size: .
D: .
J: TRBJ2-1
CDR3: CASSPYRTLRNNNEQFF
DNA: TGTGCCAGCTCACCTTATAGGACACTCAGAAACAACAATGAGCAGTTCTTC

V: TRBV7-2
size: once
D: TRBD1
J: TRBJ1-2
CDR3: CASSHAGTANYGYTF
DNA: TGTGCCAGCAGCCACGCCGGGACAGCTAACTATGGCTACACCTTC